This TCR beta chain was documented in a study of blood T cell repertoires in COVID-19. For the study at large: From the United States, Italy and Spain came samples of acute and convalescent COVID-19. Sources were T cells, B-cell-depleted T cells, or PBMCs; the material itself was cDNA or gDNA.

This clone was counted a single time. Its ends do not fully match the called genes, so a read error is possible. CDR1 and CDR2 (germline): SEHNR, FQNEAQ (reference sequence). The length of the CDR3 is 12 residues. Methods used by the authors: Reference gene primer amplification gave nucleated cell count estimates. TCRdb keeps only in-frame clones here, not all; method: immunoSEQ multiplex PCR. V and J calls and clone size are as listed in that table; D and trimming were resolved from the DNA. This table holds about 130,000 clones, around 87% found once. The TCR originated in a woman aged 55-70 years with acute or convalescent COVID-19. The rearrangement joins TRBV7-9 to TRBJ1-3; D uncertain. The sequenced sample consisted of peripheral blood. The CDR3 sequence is CASSLREAPDHF. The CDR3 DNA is TGTGCCAGCAGCTTAAGGGAGGCCCCGGATCATTTT.